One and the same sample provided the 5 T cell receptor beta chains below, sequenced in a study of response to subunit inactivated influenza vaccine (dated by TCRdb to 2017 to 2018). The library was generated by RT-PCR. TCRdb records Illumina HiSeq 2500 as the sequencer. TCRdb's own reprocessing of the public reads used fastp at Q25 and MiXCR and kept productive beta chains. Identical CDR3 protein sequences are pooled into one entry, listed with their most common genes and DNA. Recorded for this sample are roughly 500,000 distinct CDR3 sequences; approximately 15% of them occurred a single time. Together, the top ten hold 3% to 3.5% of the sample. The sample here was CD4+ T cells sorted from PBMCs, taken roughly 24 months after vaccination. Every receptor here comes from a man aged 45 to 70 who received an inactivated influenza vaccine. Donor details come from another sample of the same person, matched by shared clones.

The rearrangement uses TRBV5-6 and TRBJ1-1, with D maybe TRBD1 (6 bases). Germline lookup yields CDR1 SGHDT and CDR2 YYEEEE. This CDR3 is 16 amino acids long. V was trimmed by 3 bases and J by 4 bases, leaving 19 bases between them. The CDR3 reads CASSWYSTWDTTEAFF. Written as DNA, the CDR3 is TGTGCCAGCAGCTGGTATTCTACTTGGGACACCACTGAAGCTTTCTTT.

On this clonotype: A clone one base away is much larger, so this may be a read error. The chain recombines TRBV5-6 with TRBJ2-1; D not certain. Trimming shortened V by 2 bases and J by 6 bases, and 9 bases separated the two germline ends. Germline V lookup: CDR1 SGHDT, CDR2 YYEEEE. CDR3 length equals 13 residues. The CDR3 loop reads CASSFGVVNEQFF. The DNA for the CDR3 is TGTGCCAGCAGCTTCGGAGTAGTCAATGAGCAGTTCTTC.

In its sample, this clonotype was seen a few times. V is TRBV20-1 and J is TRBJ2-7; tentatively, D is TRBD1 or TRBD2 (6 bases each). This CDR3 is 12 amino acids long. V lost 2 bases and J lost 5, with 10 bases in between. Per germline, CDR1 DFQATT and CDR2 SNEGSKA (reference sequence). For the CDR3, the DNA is TGCAGTGCTAGACGGGGGCCCCACGAGCAGTACTTC. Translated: CSARRGPHEQYF.

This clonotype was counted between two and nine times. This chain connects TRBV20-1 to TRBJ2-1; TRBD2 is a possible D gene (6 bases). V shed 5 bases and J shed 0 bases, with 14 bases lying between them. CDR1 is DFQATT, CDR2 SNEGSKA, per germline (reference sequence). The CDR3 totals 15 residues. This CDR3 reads CSALGLTDSYNEQFF. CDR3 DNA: TGCAGTGCTCTGGGACTGACTGACTCCTACAATGAGCAGTTCTTC.

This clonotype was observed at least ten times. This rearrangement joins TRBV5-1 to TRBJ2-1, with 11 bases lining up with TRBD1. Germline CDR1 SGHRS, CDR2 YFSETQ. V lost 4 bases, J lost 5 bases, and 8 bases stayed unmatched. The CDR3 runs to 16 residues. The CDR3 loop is CASSLRTGGIDNEQFF. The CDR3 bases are TGCGCCAGCAGCCTCCGGACAGGGGGCATTGACAATGAGCAGTTCTTC.